The 24 T cell receptor beta chains below come from one sample, sequenced in a study of blood T cell repertoires in COVID-19. The repertoire was sequenced with immunoSEQ multiplex PCR; TCRdb's copy has only in-frame clones and lacks some. This sample yields roughly 180,000 clones, of which approximately 85% are seen a single time; 6.9% belongs to the top ten. The sequencing input was peripheral blood. These receptor sequences come from an elderly man with COVID-19, enrolled during active disease.

The chain employs TRBV27 and TRBJ1-2, with 9 bases identical to TRBD1. Unmatched junction bases numbered 9, after V lost 6 bases and J lost 4 bases. The length of the CDR3 is 15 residues. Germline V gives CDR1 MNHEY, CDR2 SMNVEV (reference sequence). The CDR3 DNA is TGTGCCAGCAGCGCCAAGGACAGGGGTGGCTATGGCTACACCTTC. It is translated as CASSAKDRGGYGYTF.

The chain joins TRBV10-3 to TRBJ2-1, with D tentatively TRBD1 (5 bases). CDR1 is ENHRY, CDR2 SYGVKD, per germline. The CDR3 is 12 residues long. Trimming took 8 bases from V and 8 from J, leaving 13 bases between them. The CDR3: CAIAAGLDEQFF. CDR3 DNA: TGTGCCATCGCTGCAGGGCTCGATGAGCAGTTCTTC.

The chain is built from TRBV5-6 and TRBJ2-5; 8 nucleotides line up with TRBD1. The V and J ends lost 7 bases and 0 bases, in that order; junction bases with no gene match: 11. The CDR3 contains 16 residues. CDR1 is SGHDT and CDR2 is YYEEEE in the germline V gene. The CDR3: CASRGARGLDQETQYF. The CDR3 nucleotides are TGTGCCAGCCGCGGGGCCAGGGGGCTGGACCAAGAGACCCAGTACTTC. The complete variable domain, with remaining parts taken from reference TRBV5-6 and TRBJ2-5, reads DAGVTQSPTHLIKTRGQQVTLRCSPKSGHDTVSWYQQALGQGPQFIFQYYEEEERQRGNFPDRFSGHQFPNYSSELNVNALLLGDSALYLCASRGARGLDQETQYFGPGTRLLVL.

The gene calls are TRBV6-1 and TRBJ1-3, with 9 bases fitting TRBD1. With V trimmed by 1 base and J by 4 bases, 5 bases remained unmatched. The CDR3 is 16 residues long. Germline CDR1 MNHNS, CDR2 SASEGT. CDR3 in DNA: TGTGCCAGCAGTGAAGTGCAGGGACAGGGAGGAAACACCATATATTTT. This codes for CASSEVQGQGGNTIYF.

The V and J genes are TRBV4-1 and TRBJ1-4, with D unresolved. This CDR3 has 13 residues. Per the germline V gene, CDR1 is MGHRA and CDR2 is YSYEKL. V lost 1 base to trimming and J lost 4 bases, with 4 bases between them. The CDR3 region is CASSQGGNEKLFF. The CDR3 DNA follows: TGCGCCAGCAGCCAAGGAGGTAATGAAAAACTGTTTTTT.

The chain has TRBV5-6 and TRBJ2-3; 8 bases map to TRBD1. V lost 7 bases and J lost 4; bases outside the gene matches: 2. The CDR3 sequence is 12 residues long. Germline-derived CDR1 and CDR2 are SGHDT and YYEEEE. CDR3 DNA: TGTGCCAGCTTACAGGGGGCAGATACGCAGTATTTT. It yields the protein CASLQGADTQYF. Together with reference TRBV5-6 and TRBJ2-3, the CDR3 gives the full variable domain: DAGVTQSPTHLIKTRGQQVTLRCSPKSGHDTVSWYQQALGQGPQFIFQYYEEEERQRGNFPDRFSGHQFPNYSSELNVNALLLGDSALYLCASLQGADTQYFGPGTRLTVL.

This sequence joins TRBV5-4 and TRBJ1-2; D is possibly TRBD1 (5 bases). The CDR3 consists of 13 residues. The germline gives CDR1 SGHNT, CDR2 YYREEE (reference sequence). The V gene lost 0 bases and the J gene lost 6 bases, with 9 bases spanning the gap. In nucleotides, the CDR3 is TGTGCCAGCAGCTTGGAAGGGGCCCATGGCTACACCTTC. Encoded protein: CASSLEGAHGYTF.

This rearrangement joins TRBV7-8 to TRBJ2-1; D is possibly TRBD1 (6 bases). V lost 6 bases and J lost 4, with 13 bases in between. The CDR3 is made up of 14 amino acids. Germline V gives CDR1 SGHVS, CDR2 FQNEAQ. The CDR3 DNA is TGTGCCAGCAGGAGCGCAGGGGATTACAATGAGCAGTTCTTC. Protein: CASRSAGDYNEQFF.

V usage is TRBV7-9 and J usage is TRBJ1-1; D is perhaps TRBD1 (6 bases). The CDR3 runs 15 residues. Germline CDR1 is SEHNR and CDR2 is FQNEAQ (reference sequence). Trimming cost V 4 bases and J 1 base, with 13 bases left between them. The CDR3: CASSSPGTSNTEAFF. CDR3 nucleotides: TGTGCCAGCAGCTCGCCCGGGACATCGAACACTGAAGCTTTCTTT. The full variable domain, its missing parts supplied by reference TRBV7-9 and TRBJ1-1, is DTGVSQNPRHKITKRGQNVTFRCDPISEHNRLYWYRQTLGQGPEFLTYFQNEAQLEKSRLLSDRFSAERPKGSFSTLEIQRTEQGDSAMYLCASSSPGTSNTEAFFGQGTRLTVV.

This clone occurred a few times. The rearrangement joins TRBV12-3 or TRBV12-4 to TRBJ2-7; D is perhaps TRBD1 (6 bases). The CDR3 is 13 residues long. V lost 8 bases, J lost 2 bases, and 13 bases lay in between. CDR3 amino acids: CASGTGMPYEQYF. CDR3 sequence (DNA): TGTGCCAGCGGAACAGGGATGCCCTACGAGCAGTACTTC.

This chain connects TRBV7-2 to TRBJ2-3; TRBD2 might be the D (6 bases). The V gene's germline CDR1 is SGHTA and CDR2 FQGNSA. The CDR3 is made up of 13 amino acids. V lost 4 bases and J lost 7, with 12 bases in between. CDR3 in DNA: TGTGCCAGCAGCTACCCAGGGAGGAATACGCAGTATTTT. Its protein product is CASSYPGRNTQYF.

The chain combines TRBV11-3 with TRBJ1-5, with TRBD1 matching over 10 bases. With 5 bases clipped from V and 3 bases from J, the junction kept 4 bases outside the gene matches. Germline assignment: CDR1 SGHNT and CDR2 YENEEA. The CDR3 totals 15 residues. The DNA of the CDR3 is TGTGCCAGCAGCCCGGGGACAGGGGTCAATCAGCCCCAGCATTTT. Its translation: CASSPGTGVNQPQHF. The complete variable domain, with remaining parts taken from reference TRBV11-3 and TRBJ1-5, reads EAGVVQSPRYKIIEKKQPVAFWCNPISGHNTLYWYLQNLGQGPELLIRYENEEAVDDSQLPKDRFSAERLKGVDSTLKIQPAELGDSAVYLCASSPGTGVNQPQHFGDGTRLSIL.

Only a few counts were recorded for this clone. The genes are TRBV2 and TRBJ1-4; perhaps TRBD1 as D (6 bases). CDR1 and CDR2 (germline): SNHLY, FYNNEI. Trimming took off 9 bases at V and 0 bases at J, with 11 bases between the two ends. This CDR3 region has 14 residues. The CDR3 DNA reads TGTGCCAGTCGACAGGAGACAACTAATGAAAAACTGTTTTTT. This gives the protein CASRQETTNEKLFF.

V gene TRBV3-1 (or the pseudogene TRBV3-2) combines with J gene TRBJ2-2, with D possibly matching TRBD2 (6 bases). The V gene lost 5 bases and the J gene lost 1 base, with 11 bases spanning the gap. The CDR3 has 15 residues. The germline gives CDR1 LGHDT, CDR2 YNNKEL (reference sequence). The CDR3 DNA sequence: TGTGCCAGCAGCTCACGCGGGGAGAACACCGGGGAGCTGTTTTTT. Its translation is CASSSRGENTGELFF.

This clone is a singleton in its sample. The rearrangement links TRBV19 to TRBJ1-2; D is undetermined. V lost 5 bases, J lost 10 bases, and 20 bases lay in between. CDR3 length: 14 amino acids. The V gene's germline CDR1 is LNHDA and CDR2 SQIVND (reference sequence). CDR3 bases: TGTGCCAGTAGTCCCCGTTTCAAACCGAGAGTCTACACCTTC. It yields the protein CASSPRFKPRVYTF.

Here the CDR3 reads CASSLGPPPTDTQYF. CDR3 coding DNA: TGTGCCAGCAGCTTGGGGCCACCGCCCACAGATACGCAGTATTTT. The J gene is TRBJ2-3, the V gene TRBV5-4, with unresolved D. Germline assignment: CDR1 SGHNT and CDR2 YYREEE (reference sequence). The CDR3 runs to 15 residues. The V end lost 0 bases, the J end lost 2 bases, and 10 bases lay between the germline ends.

This sequence joins TRBV7-9 and TRBJ1-4, with unresolved D. Germline values: CDR1 SEHNR, CDR2 FQNEAQ (reference sequence). Trimming left V 5 bases short and J 8 bases short, with 21 bases between. The CDR3 has 16 amino acids. In DNA form, the CDR3 reads TGTGCCAGCAGCCGCGGAGTAGGAACCCCCGGCGAAAAACTGTTTTTT. Its protein is CASSRGVGTPGEKLFF.

The sample holds one count of this clone. The V call is TRBV12-3 or TRBV12-4, the J call TRBJ2-5; TRBD1 agrees at 9 bases. The trim removed 4 bases at V and 4 bases at J, leaving 1 base unmatched. The CDR3 runs 13 residues. CDR3: CASSSTGGETQYF. CDR3 bases: TGTGCCAGCAGTTCGACAGGGGGAGAGACCCAGTACTTC.

The chain is built from TRBV19 and TRBJ1-1; TRBD1 matches 10 bases. This CDR3 contains 13 residues. Germline-derived CDR1 and CDR2 are LNHDA and SQIVND (reference sequence). The V gene end was trimmed by 5 bases and the J gene end by 6 bases; junction bases not matched to a gene: 3. The CDR3 DNA reads TGTGCCAGTAGTGGGACAGGGGCTCCTGAAGCTTTCTTT. The encoded protein is CASSGTGAPEAFF.

This rearrangement joins TRBV5-1 to TRBJ1-2, with unresolved D. Trimming stripped 2 bases from V and 8 bases from J, with 13 bases between. The CDR3 covers 13 residues. From germline, CDR1 is SGHRS and CDR2 YFSETQ. CDR3 sequence (DNA): TGCGCCAGCAGCTTTCAGACGGAGAACGGCTACACCTTC. Protein sequence: CASSFQTENGYTF. The full variable domain, its missing parts supplied by reference TRBV5-1 and TRBJ1-2, is KAGVTQTPRYLIKTRGQQVTLSCSPISGHRSVSWYQQTPGQGLQFLFEYFSETQRNKGNFPGRFSGRQFSNSRSEMNVSTLELGDSALYLCASSFQTENGYTFGSGTRLTVV.

The J gene is TRBJ1-2, the V gene TRBV5-4; TRBD1 matches at 7 bases. This CDR3 region has 19 residues. V was pared by 5 bases and J by 0 bases, with 19 bases of the junction left unmatched. Germline lookup yields CDR1 SGHNT and CDR2 YYREEE (reference sequence). CDR3 DNA sequence: TGTGCCAGCAGATCTTTAACAGGGGCGCCTAACTCCACTAACTATGGCTACACCTTC. Its protein product is CASRSLTGAPNSTNYGYTF.

The chain employs TRBV28 and TRBJ2-5, with D perhaps matching TRBD1 (5 bases). The germline CDR1 and CDR2 sequences are MDHEN and SYDVKM. The ends were cut back, 6 bases at V and 3 bases at J, with 20 bases in the middle. The CDR3 totals 16 residues. The CDR3 DNA sequence: TGTGCCAGCAGCCCCCTCGTGCAGGGCCAGGAAGAGACCCAGTACTTC. Translating gives CASSPLVQGQEETQYF.

This rearrangement joins TRBV6-5 to TRBJ2-3; 8 nucleotides line up with TRBD2. This CDR3 is 12 amino acids long. CDR1 is MNHEY and CDR2 is SVGAGI in the germline V gene. Unmatched junction bases numbered 1, after V lost 5 bases and J lost 6 bases. CDR3 sequence reads: CASSPGGDTQYF. CDR3 DNA: TGTGCCAGCAGTCCGGGGGGGGATACGCAGTATTTT.

The chain recombines TRBV7-9 with TRBJ1-2, with no clear D. The CDR3 runs 15 residues. Trimming removed 7 bases at V and 7 bases at J, with 22 bases between. CDR1 and CDR2 from the germline V gene are SEHNR and FQNEAQ (reference sequence). The CDR3 spells CASTKVPVTAVGYTF. The CDR3 DNA sequence: TGTGCCAGCACCAAAGTTCCCGTGACTGCCGTTGGCTACACCTTC.